The TCR beta chain described here comes from a study of blood T cell repertoires in COVID-19. Study summary: Acute and convalescent COVID-19 specimens originated in the United States, Italy and Spain. Sample material is recorded as cDNA or gDNA derived from T cells, B-cell-depleted T cells, or PBMCs.

As handled by the study authors: Amplifying reference gene primers gave estimates of nucleated cell counts. TCRdb's table, derived via immunoSEQ multiplex PCR, lists solely in-frame clones and lacks some. That table supplies the V and J calls and clone size; D and trimming were determined from the DNA. The data contain roughly 95,000 clones, around nine tenths of them seen just once; the ten biggest clones take up 3% to 4.5%. The CDR3 spans 13 residues. With 11 bases clipped from V and 2 bases from J, the junction kept 8 bases outside the gene matches. Germline V gene lookup returns CDR1 MNHEY and CDR2 SVGAGI.

The sequenced sample was peripheral blood. The gene calls are TRBV6-5 and TRBJ1-2; 7 bases map to TRBD1. The sequence was obtained from a woman aged 50 to 60 in a cohort sampled during active COVID-19. The chain's CDR3 is CAAARGGNYGYTF. The CDR3, as DNA: TGTGCCGCCGCGCGAGGGGGCAACTATGGCTACACCTTC.